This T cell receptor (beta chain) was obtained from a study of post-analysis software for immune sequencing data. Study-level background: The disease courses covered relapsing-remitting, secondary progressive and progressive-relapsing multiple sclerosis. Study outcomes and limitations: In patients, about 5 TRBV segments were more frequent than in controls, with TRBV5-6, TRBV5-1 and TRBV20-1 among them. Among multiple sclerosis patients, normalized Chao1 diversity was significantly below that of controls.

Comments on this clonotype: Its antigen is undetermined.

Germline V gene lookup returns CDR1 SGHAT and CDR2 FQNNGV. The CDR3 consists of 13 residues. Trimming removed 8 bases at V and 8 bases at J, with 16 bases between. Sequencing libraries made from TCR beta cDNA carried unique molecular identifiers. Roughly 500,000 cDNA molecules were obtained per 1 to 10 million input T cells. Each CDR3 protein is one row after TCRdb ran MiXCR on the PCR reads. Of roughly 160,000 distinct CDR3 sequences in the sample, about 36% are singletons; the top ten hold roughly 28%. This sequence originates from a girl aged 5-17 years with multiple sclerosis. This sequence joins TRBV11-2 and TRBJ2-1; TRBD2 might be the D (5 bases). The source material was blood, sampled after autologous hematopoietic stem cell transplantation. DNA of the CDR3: TGTGCCAGCCGGGTTGGGAGTTCGGATGAGCAGTTCTTC. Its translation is CASRVGSSDEQFF.